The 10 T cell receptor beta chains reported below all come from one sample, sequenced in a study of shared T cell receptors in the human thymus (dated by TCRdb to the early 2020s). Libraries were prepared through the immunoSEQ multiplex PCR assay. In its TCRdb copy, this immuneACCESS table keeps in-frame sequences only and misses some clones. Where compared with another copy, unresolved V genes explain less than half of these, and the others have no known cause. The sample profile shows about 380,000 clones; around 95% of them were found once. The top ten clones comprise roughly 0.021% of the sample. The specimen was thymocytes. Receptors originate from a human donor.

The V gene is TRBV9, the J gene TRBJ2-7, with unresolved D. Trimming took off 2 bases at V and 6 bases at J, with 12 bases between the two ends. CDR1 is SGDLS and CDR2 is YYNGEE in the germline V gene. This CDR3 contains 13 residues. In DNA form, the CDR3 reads TGTGCCAGCAGCGTCAAGTCGGAAACCGAGCAGTACTTC. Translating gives CASSVKSETEQYF. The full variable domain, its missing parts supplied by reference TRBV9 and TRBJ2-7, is DSGVTQTPKHLITATGQRVTLRCSPRSGDLSVYWYQQSLDQGLQFLIQYYNGEERAKGNILERFSAQQFPDLHSELNLSSLELGDSALYFCASSVKSETEQYFGPGTRLTVT.

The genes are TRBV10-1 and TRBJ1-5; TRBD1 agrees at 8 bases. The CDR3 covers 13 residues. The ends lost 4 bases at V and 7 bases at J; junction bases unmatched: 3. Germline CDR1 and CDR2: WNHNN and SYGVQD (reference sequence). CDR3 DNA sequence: TGCGCCAGCAGTGCAGGGGGCGGGCAGCCCCAGCATTTT. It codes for CASSAGGGQPQHF.

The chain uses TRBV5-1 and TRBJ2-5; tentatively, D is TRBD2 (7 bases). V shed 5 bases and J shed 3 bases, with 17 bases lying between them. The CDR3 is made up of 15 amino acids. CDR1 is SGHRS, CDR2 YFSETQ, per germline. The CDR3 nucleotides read TGCGCCAGCAGACCTCAGGGAGGGGGTAAAGAGACCCAGTACTTC. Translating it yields CASRPQGGGKETQYF.

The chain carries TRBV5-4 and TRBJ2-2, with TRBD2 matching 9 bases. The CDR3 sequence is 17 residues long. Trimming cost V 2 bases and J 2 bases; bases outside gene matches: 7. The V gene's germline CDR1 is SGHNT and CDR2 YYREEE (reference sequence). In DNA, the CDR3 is TGTGCCAGCAGCTTTTTAGCGGGAGAGCCAAACACCGGGGAGCTGTTTTTT. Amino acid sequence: CASSFLAGEPNTGELFF.

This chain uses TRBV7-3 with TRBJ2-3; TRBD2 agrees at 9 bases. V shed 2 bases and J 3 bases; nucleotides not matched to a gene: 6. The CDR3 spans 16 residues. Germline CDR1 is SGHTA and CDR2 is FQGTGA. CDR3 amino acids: CASSLAGGPGTDTQYF. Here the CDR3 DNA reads TGTGCCAGCAGCTTAGCGGGAGGGCCGGGGACAGATACGCAGTATTTT.

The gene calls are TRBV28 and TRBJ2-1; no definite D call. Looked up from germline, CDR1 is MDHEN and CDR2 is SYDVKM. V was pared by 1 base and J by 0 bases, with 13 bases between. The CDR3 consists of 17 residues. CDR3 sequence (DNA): TGTGCCAGCAGTTTATCCCAGACACCCATCTCCTACAATGAGCAGTTCTTC. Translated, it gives CASSLSQTPISYNEQFF.

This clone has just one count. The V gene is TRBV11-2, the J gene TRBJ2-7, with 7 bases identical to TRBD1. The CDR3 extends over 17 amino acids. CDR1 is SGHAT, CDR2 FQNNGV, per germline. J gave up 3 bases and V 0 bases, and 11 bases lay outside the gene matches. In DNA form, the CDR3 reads TGTGCCAGCAGCTTAGACCCTGGGGGCAGGGGGAGCTACGAGCAGTACTTC. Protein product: CASSLDPGGRGSYEQYF.

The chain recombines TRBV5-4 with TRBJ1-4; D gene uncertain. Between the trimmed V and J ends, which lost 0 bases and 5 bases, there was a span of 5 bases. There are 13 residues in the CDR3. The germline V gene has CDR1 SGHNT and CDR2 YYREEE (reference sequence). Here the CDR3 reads CASSLGINEKLFF. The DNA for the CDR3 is TGTGCCAGCAGCTTGGGTATAAATGAAAAACTGTTTTTT.

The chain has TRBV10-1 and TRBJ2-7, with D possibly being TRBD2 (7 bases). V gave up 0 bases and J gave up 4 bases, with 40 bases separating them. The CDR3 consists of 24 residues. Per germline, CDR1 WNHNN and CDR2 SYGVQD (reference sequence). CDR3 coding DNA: TGCGCCAGCAGTGAGTCAGAAACCTACTTTGGCGACAGGAGCGGGACCCTATGGGGTTACGAGCAGTACTTC. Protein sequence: CASSESETYFGDRSGTLWGYEQYF.

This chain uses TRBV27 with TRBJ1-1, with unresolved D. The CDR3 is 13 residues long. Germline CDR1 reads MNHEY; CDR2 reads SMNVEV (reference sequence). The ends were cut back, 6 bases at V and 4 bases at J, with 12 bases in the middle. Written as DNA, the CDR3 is TGTGCCAGCAGGTCCGGGGTCGGCACTGAAGCTTTCTTT. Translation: CASRSGVGTEAFF.